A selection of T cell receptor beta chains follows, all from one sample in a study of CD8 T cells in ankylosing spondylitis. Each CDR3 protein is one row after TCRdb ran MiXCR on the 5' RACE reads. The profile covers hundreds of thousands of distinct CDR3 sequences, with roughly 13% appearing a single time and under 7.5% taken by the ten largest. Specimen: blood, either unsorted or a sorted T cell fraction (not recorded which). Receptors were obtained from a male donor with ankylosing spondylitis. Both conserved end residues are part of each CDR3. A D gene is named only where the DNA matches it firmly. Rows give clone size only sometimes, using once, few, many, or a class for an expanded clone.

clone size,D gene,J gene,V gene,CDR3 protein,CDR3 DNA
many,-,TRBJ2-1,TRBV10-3,CAITQGLQSSYNEQFF,TGTGCCATCACCCAGGGACTTCAAAGCTCCTACAATGAGCAGTTCTTC
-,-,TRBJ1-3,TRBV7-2,CASSPNWGASSGNTIYF,TGTGCCAGCAGCCCTAATTGGGGGGCATCCTCTGGAAACACCATATATTTT
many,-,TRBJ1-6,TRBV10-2,CASSEDPFRNSPLHF,TGCGCCAGCAGTGAGGATCCTTTTCGGAATTCACCCCTCCACTTT
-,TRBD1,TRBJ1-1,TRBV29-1,CSFWTGNTEAFF,TGCAGCTTCTGGACAGGCAACACTGAAGCTTTCTTT
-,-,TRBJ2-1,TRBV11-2,CASSLEGGAWNEQFF,TGTGCCAGCAGCTTAGAGGGCGGGGCCTGGAATGAGCAGTTCTTC
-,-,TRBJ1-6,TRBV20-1,CSAPTAESSYNSPLHF,TGCAGTGCCCCGACAGCTGAAAGCTCCTATAATTCACCCCTCCACTTT
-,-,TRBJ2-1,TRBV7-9,CASSSDSKTTYNEQFF,TGTGCCAGCAGCTCGGACAGCAAAACCACCTACAATGAGCAGTTCTTC
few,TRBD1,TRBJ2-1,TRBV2,CASEGANEQFF,TGTGCCAGCGAGGGGGCTAATGAGCAGTTCTTC
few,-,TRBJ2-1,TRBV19,CASSIGVAPYNEQFF,TGTGCCAGTAGTATTGGGGTAGCTCCATACAATGAGCAGTTCTTC
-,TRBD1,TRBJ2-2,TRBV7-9,CASSPPGQGANGELFF,TGTGCCAGCAGCCCCCCCGGACAGGGGGCGAACGGGGAGCTGTTTTTT
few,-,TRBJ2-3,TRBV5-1,CASSLIGRGTDTQYF,TGCGCCAGCAGCTTGATAGGAAGGGGCACAGATACGCAGTATTTT
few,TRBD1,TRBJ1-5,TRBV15,CATSLDRGWGNQPQHF,TGTGCCACCAGCCTGGACAGGGGCTGGGGCAATCAGCCCCAGCATTTT
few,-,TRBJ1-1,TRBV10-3,CAISGSGSGTEAFF,TGTGCCATCAGTGGTTCCGGCTCTGGGACTGAAGCTTTCTTT
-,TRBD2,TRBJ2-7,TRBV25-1,CASSLSGKFYEQYF,TGTGCCAGCAGTCTTAGCGGGAAGTTCTACGAGCAGTACTTC
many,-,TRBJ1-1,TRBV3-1,CASSQLDSNEKAFF,TGTGCCAGCAGCCAATTGGACAGCAACGAGAAAGCTTTCTTT
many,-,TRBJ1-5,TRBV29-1,CSVEEGPGQPQHF,TGCAGCGTTGAAGAGGGGCCAGGGCAGCCCCAGCATTTT
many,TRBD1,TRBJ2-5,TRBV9,CASSGRPDRAGETQYF,TGTGCCAGCAGCGGAAGACCGGACAGGGCGGGGGAGACCCAGTACTTC
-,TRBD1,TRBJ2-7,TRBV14,CASSQVETGISYEQYF,TGTGCCAGCAGCCAAGTTGAGACAGGGATTTCCTACGAGCAGTACTTC
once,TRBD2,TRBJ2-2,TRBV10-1,CASSWLADTGELFF,TGCGCCAGCTCGTGGCTAGCGGACACCGGGGAGCTGTTTTTT
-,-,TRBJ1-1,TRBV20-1,CSAKERWAEAFF,TGCAGTGCTAAGGAAAGATGGGCTGAAGCTTTCTTT
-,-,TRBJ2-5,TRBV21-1,CASSKETGPETQYF,TGTGCCAGCAGCAAAGAGACAGGGCCAGAGACCCAGTACTTC
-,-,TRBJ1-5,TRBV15,CATSRSGSRNQPQHF,TGTGCCACCAGCAGGTCAGGCTCCCGCAATCAGCCCCAGCATTTT
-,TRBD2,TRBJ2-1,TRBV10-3,CAISGTSGLGQFF,TGTGCCATCTCCGGGACTAGCGGGCTTGGGCAGTTCTTC
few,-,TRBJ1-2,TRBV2,CASSEGGDGYGYTF,TGTGCCAGCAGTGAGGGCGGGGACGGCTATGGCTACACCTTC
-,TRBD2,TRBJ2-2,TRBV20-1,CSASASGRVNTGELFF,TGCAGTGCTAGTGCCAGCGGGAGGGTAAACACCGGGGAGCTGTTTTTT
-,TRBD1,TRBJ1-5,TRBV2,CASSDGQGRNQPQHF,TGTGCCAGCAGTGATGGACAGGGGAGGAATCAGCCCCAGCATTTT
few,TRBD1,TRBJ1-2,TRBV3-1,CASSPEGTGWDYGYTF,TGTGCCAGCAGCCCTGAGGGGACAGGGTGGGACTATGGCTACACCTTC
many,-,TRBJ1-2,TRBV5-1,CASSLEGILDGYTF,TGCGCCAGCAGCTTGGAGGGGATTCTGGATGGCTACACCTTC
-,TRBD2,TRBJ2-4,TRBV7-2,CASSPGGGLAKNIQYF,TGTGCCAGCAGCCCGGGGGGAGGGCTAGCCAAAAACATTCAGTACTTC
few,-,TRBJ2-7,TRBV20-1,CSAIPPGAGAISSYEQYF,TGCAGTGCTATCCCACCGGGGGCGGGAGCTATTAGCTCCTACGAGCAGTACTTC
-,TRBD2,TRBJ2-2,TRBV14,CASSQVLSGSVTGELFF,TGTGCCAGCAGCCAAGTGCTAAGCGGGAGCGTCACCGGGGAGCTGTTTTTT
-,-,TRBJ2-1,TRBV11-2,CASSPGRVDNEQFF,TGTGCCAGCAGCCCGGGGAGAGTAGACAATGAGCAGTTCTTC
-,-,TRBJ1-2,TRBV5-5,CASTPWGATGGYTF,TGTGCCAGCACCCCGTGGGGGGCCACGGGCGGCTACACCTTC
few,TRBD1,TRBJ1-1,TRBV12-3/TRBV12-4,CASRGTGRIAFF,TGTGCCAGCAGGGGGACAGGGAGAATTGCTTTCTTT
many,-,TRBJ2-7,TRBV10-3,CATGAGSYEQYF,TGTGCCACAGGGGCGGGGAGCTACGAGCAGTACTTC
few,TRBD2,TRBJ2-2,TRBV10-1,CASSDRAGGTGELFF,TGCGCCAGCAGTGACCGTGCGGGAGGCACCGGGGAGCTGTTTTTT
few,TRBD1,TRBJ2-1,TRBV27,CASSLSLGQGLGNEQFF,TGTGCCAGCAGTTTATCTTTGGGACAGGGCTTAGGGAATGAGCAGTTCTTC
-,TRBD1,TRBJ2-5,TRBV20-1,CSARAGQGQETQYF,TGCAGTGCTAGAGCTGGACAGGGCCAAGAGACCCAGTACTTC
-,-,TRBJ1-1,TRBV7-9,CASSLVPGTRTEAFF,TGTGCCAGCAGCTTAGTTCCGGGCACAAGGACTGAAGCTTTCTTT
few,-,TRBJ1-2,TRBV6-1,CASSEGMWADYGYTF,TGTGCCAGCAGCGAAGGGATGTGGGCCGACTATGGCTACACCTTC
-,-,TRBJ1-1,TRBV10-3,CAIKGGPGTEAFF,TGTGCCATCAAAGGGGGGCCAGGCACTGAAGCTTTCTTT